This T cell receptor beta chain was documented in a study of blood T cell repertoires in COVID-19. Looking at the study overall: COVID-19 samples from acute and convalescent phases originated in the United States, Italy and Spain. T cells, B-cell-depleted T cells, or PBMCs supplied cDNA or gDNA.

Authors' methods: Reference gene primer amplification in the assay estimated nucleated cell counts. Clones were sequenced by immunoSEQ multiplex PCR, and TCRdb holds only the in-frame ones, with some missing. D and trimming come from the DNA, and the V and J calls and clone size come from that table. The sample contains 95,000 to 150,000 clones, about 80% of which appear only once. By frequency in the sample, this clone is large (0.1 to 1%). This CDR3 is 16 amino acids long. CDR1 is LGHNA, CDR2 YSLEER, per germline. Unmatched junction bases numbered 5, after V lost 1 base and J lost 2 bases. The sequenced material came from peripheral blood. The V and J genes are TRBV4-3 and TRBJ1-3; 7 bases match TRBD1. This TCR was recovered from a man aged 60-69 years with active or convalescent COVID-19. CDR3 loop: CASSQGVTGTGNTIYF. CDR3 coding DNA: TGCGCCAGCAGCCAAGGTGTGACAGGGACTGGAAACACCATATATTTT.